This is a list of T cell receptor beta chains from one sample in a study of cytomegalovirus exposure and HLA in healthy donors. Clones were read by immunoSEQ multiplex PCR, and TCRdb kept only the in-frame ones, dropping some. This table has approximately 150,000 clones, roughly four fifths appearing once. Sequencing used PBMCs. These receptors came from a woman aged 40 to 55 in good health and CMV-seronegative. The CDR3 runs from the conserved cysteine through the conserved F or W. D genes are given only for firm matches. Clone sizes are given selectively: once, few, many, or a class where the clone is expanded.

v_call,clone_size,d_call,j_call,cdr3_aa,cdr3_nt
TRBV28,few,.,TRBJ1-2,CASKGGYGYTF,TGTGCCAGCAAAGGGGGCTATGGCTACACCTTC
TRBV6-6,.,.,TRBJ1-1,CASSYPNTEAFF,TGTGCCAGCAGTTACCCAAACACTGAAGCTTTCTTT
TRBV7-8,.,.,TRBJ2-2,CASSTTPGELFF,TGTGCCAGCAGCACGACACCCGGGGAGCTGTTTTTT
TRBV6-1,few,.,TRBJ2-7,CASSEYTEASYEQYF,TGTGCCAGCAGTGAGTATACCGAAGCCTCCTACGAGCAGTACTTC
TRBV4-1,.,TRBD2,TRBJ2-1,CASSQPGTSGDNEQFF,TGCGCCAGCAGCCAGCCAGGGACTAGCGGGGACAATGAGCAGTTCTTC
TRBV5-1,.,TRBD1,TRBJ2-7,CASGTGVGEQYF,TGCGCCAGCGGGACAGGGGTGGGGGAGCAGTACTTC
TRBV27,.,TRBD2,TRBJ2-6,CASRIAGGGVLTF,TGTGCCAGTCGGATAGCGGGAGGGGGTGTCCTGACTTTC
TRBV18,.,TRBD1,TRBJ2-2,CASPSGTGSTGELFF,TGTGCCAGCCCCTCCGGGACAGGTAGCACCGGGGAGCTGTTTTTT
TRBV18,.,TRBD1,TRBJ2-2,CASSLGQGHTGELFF,TGTGCCAGCTCACTCGGACAGGGTCACACCGGGGAGCTGTTTTTT
TRBV28,.,TRBD2,TRBJ2-1,CASSEHGTSGYNEQFF,TGTGCCAGCAGTGAACACGGGACTAGCGGATACAATGAGCAGTTCTTC
TRBV9,.,TRBD2,TRBJ2-1,CASSVGFGGTSGNLDRNEQFF,TGTGCCAGCAGCGTAGGTTTTGGTGGGACTAGCGGGAATCTGGATCGGAATGAGCAGTTCTTC
TRBV7-2,.,TRBD1,TRBJ1-4,CASSPDRGNEKLFF,TGTGCCAGCAGCCCCGACAGGGGAAATGAAAAACTGTTTTTT
TRBV6-5,.,TRBD1,TRBJ1-2,CASSGTGKFGYTF,TGTGCCAGCAGTGGGACAGGGAAATTCGGCTACACCTTC
TRBV7-6,few,.,TRBJ1-2,CASSLGGGQGHYGYTF,TGTGCCAGCAGCTTAGGAGGAGGGCAGGGCCACTATGGCTACACCTTC
TRBV5-1,.,.,TRBJ1-2,CASRLGGDNYGYTF,TGCGCCAGCAGACTCGGTGGAGATAACTATGGCTACACCTTC
TRBV5-1,.,TRBD1,TRBJ1-4,CASSLGQADFSGWSEKLFF,TGCGCCAGCAGCTTAGGACAGGCTGATTTTTCGGGCTGGAGTGAAAAACTGTTTTTT
TRBV30,.,.,TRBJ1-3,CAWNQGVGNTIYF,TGTGCCTGGAATCAGGGCGTGGGAAACACCATATATTTT
TRBV5-6,few,.,TRBJ1-4,CASSLVGGEKLFF,TGTGCCAGCAGCTTGGTAGGAGGGGAAAAACTGTTTTTT
TRBV6-1,few,TRBD1,TRBJ1-1,CASSEGGGADTEAFF,TGTGCCAGCAGTGAAGGAGGGGGCGCGGACACTGAAGCTTTCTTT
TRBV6-5,few,.,TRBJ1-1,CASSTAGSQNTEAFF,TGTGCCAGCTCGACAGCCGGATCCCAGAACACTGAAGCTTTCTTT
TRBV5-4,.,TRBD2,TRBJ2-7,CASSSGLAGNSYEQYF,TGTGCCAGCAGCTCGGGACTAGCGGGCAACTCCTACGAGCAGTACTTC
TRBV29-1,.,.,TRBJ2-1,CSGHLEDSNNEQFF,TGCAGCGGACATCTCGAGGACAGCAACAATGAGCAGTTCTTC
TRBV2,.,TRBD1,TRBJ2-1,CASSLTGTGGNEQFF,TGTGCCAGCAGTCTTACGGGGACAGGGGGGAATGAGCAGTTCTTC
TRBV28,.,.,TRBJ2-7,CASSFSYEQYF,TGTGCCAGCAGTTTCAGCTACGAGCAGTACTTC
TRBV7-9,once,TRBD2,TRBJ2-7,CASSSSGRASYEQYF,TGTGCCAGCAGCTCTAGCGGGAGGGCGTCCTACGAGCAGTACTTC
TRBV28,.,.,TRBJ1-2,CASSTPAKGANYGYTF,TGTGCCAGCAGTACCCCCGCGAAGGGAGCTAACTATGGCTACACCTTC
TRBV11-2,.,TRBD2,TRBJ2-5,CASSLTGTSGAIQETQYF,TGTGCCAGCAGCCTCACCGGGACTAGCGGAGCCATCCAAGAGACCCAGTACTTC
TRBV11-3,.,.,TRBJ2-7,CASSPGGQGPTYEQYF,TGTGCCAGCAGCCCAGGTGGGCAGGGGCCAACCTACGAGCAGTACTTC
TRBV4-1,.,.,TRBJ2-5,CASSLQGETQYF,TGCGCCAGCAGCCTACAGGGCGAGACCCAGTACTTC
TRBV5-1,.,TRBD2,TRBJ2-2,CASRGLAGGDTGELFF,TGCGCCAGCAGGGGACTAGCGGGAGGGGACACCGGGGAGCTGTTTTTT
TRBV7-9,.,TRBD1,TRBJ2-2,CASSSLGGQGTGELFF,TGTGCCAGCAGCTCGCTAGGGGGACAGGGCACCGGGGAGCTGTTTTTT